The next 12 T cell receptor beta chains were all read from a single sample in a study of control samples from healthy donors and cancer patients. The table came from immunoSEQ multiplex PCR; TCRdb's copy has only in-frame clones and leaves some out. This table holds around 81,000 clones, 85% to 95% found once. The sequenced sample was blood. The receptors derive from a young woman in good health.

This sequence joins TRBV27 and TRBJ1-1, with D unresolved. The CDR3 is 15 residues long. Between the trimmed V and J ends, which lost 3 bases and 1 base, there was a span of 12 bases. The germline V gene has CDR1 MNHEY and CDR2 SMNVEV (reference sequence). CDR3 nucleotides: TGTGCCAGCAGTTTCCGACCGAATCGGAACACTGAAGCTTTCTTT. Amino acids: CASSFRPNRNTEAFF.

This chain uses TRBV4-1 with TRBJ2-2; TRBD1 aligns across 8 bases. CDR1 and CDR2 (germline): MGHRA, YSYEKL. V was clipped by 3 bases and J by 0 bases; unmatched bases: 6. The length of the CDR3 is 17 residues. The CDR3 DNA sequence: TGCGCCAGCAGCCACCCTTCGGACAGGGCGAACACCGGGGAGCTGTTTTTT. Its translation is CASSHPSDRANTGELFF.

As regards this clone: Relative to the germline gene, one junction end is altered; a read error may explain this. V is TRBV2 and J is TRBJ1-5; TRBD1 is a possible D gene (5 bases). The germline V gene has CDR1 SNHLY and CDR2 FYNNEI. The CDR3 has 14 amino acids. The CDR3 here is CAGRAEYSNQPQHF. The CDR3 coding sequence is TGTGCCGGCAGGGCAGAATATAGCAATCAGCCCCAGCATTTT.

This chain links TRBV19 with TRBJ1-4; TRBD1 is a possible D gene (6 bases). Trimming removed 5 bases at V and 5 bases at J, with 15 bases between. The CDR3 covers 15 residues. Germline CDR1 and CDR2: LNHDA and SQIVND (reference sequence). CDR3 nucleotide sequence: TGTGCCAGTAGTGCCGACAGGATCATAAATGAAAAACTGTTTTTT. Protein product: CASSADRIINEKLFF. Drawing the rest from reference TRBV19 and TRBJ1-4, the complete variable domain is DGGITQSPKYLFRKEGQNVTLSCEQNLNHDAMYWYRQDPGQGLRLIYYSQIVNDFQKGDIAEGYSVSREKKESFPLTVTSAQKNPTAFYLCASSADRIINEKLFFGSGTQLSVL.

This chain joins TRBV29-1 and TRBJ2-7; the D gene is possibly TRBD2 (6 bases). The CDR3 spans 15 residues. The germline gives CDR1 SQVTM, CDR2 ANQGSEA. V was pared by 4 bases and J by 0 bases, with 16 bases between. The CDR3 reads CSVALRGTASYEQYF. The DNA of the CDR3 is TGCAGCGTTGCCCTTCGCGGGACTGCCTCCTACGAGCAGTACTTC.

Only one count was recorded for this clone. V is TRBV5-1 and J is TRBJ2-5, with 12 bases lining up with TRBD1. The germline gives CDR1 SGHRS, CDR2 YFSETQ. This CDR3 comprises 16 residues. The trim removed 2 bases at V and 5 bases at J, leaving 7 bases unmatched. The CDR3 protein is CASSLPGTGGWETQYF. CDR3 in DNA: TGCGCCAGCAGCTTACCCGGGACAGGGGGCTGGGAGACCCAGTACTTC.

The rearrangement links TRBV6-1 to TRBJ2-5; D gene uncertain. CDR1 and CDR2 from the germline V gene are MNHNS and SASEGT. The CDR3 has 14 residues. V lost 2 bases to trimming and J lost 4 bases, with 11 bases between them. The CDR3 DNA sequence: TGTGCCAGCAGTGAACTCGCGCCCCGAGAGACCCAGTACTTC. This gives the protein CASSELAPRETQYF.

The chain employs TRBV25-1 and TRBJ1-1, with a weak D call TRBD1 (5 bases). V lost 6 bases and J lost 2, with 7 bases in between. There are 12 residues in the CDR3. Germline CDR1 and CDR2: MGHDK and SYGVNS. The CDR3 loop reads CASRGPNTEAFF. The CDR3 DNA follows: TGTGCCAGCAGGGGACCTAACACTGAAGCTTTCTTT. Full variable domain (remainder filled in from reference TRBV25-1 and TRBJ1-1): EADIYQTPRYLVIGTGKKITLECSQTMGHDKMYWYQQDPGMELHLIHYSYGVNSTEKGDLSSESTVSRIRTEHFPLTLESARPSHTSQYLCASRGPNTEAFFGQGTRLTVV.

The chain links TRBV15 to TRBJ1-2, with TRBD1 matching over 9 bases. The CDR3 covers 15 residues. With 0 bases clipped from V and 6 bases from J, the junction kept 5 bases outside the gene matches. Per germline, CDR1 LNHNV and CDR2 YYDKDF (reference sequence). Here the CDR3 reads CATSRDGTGSNGYTF. CDR3 nucleotides: TGTGCCACCAGCAGAGATGGGACAGGGTCTAATGGCTACACCTTC. The whole variable domain, filled in from reference TRBV15 and TRBJ1-2, reads DAMVIQNPRYQVTQFGKPVTLSCSQTLNHNVMYWYQQKSSQAPKLLFHYYDKDFNNEADTPDNFQSRRPNTSFCFLDIRSPGLGDTAMYLCATSRDGTGSNGYTFGSGTRLTVV.

CDR3: CASSSSTGLTGELFF. CDR3 sequence (DNA): TGCGCCAGCAGTTCTTCAACAGGGTTAACCGGGGAGCTGTTTTTT. The rearrangement joins TRBV5-1 to TRBJ2-2, with a weak D call TRBD1 (6 bases). CDR1 and CDR2 from the germline V gene are SGHRS and YFSETQ. V gave up 5 bases and J gave up 5 bases, with 16 bases separating them. CDR3 length equals 15 residues.

V gene TRBV30 combines with J gene TRBJ1-6; D gene unclear. The V gene's germline CDR1 is GTSNPN and CDR2 SVGIG (reference sequence). The CDR3 consists of 15 residues. The ends were cut back, 4 bases at V and 7 bases at J, with 17 bases in the middle. CDR3 sequence: CAWMRLQNKNSPLHF. The DNA of the CDR3 is TGTGCCTGGATGAGGTTGCAGAATAAGAATTCACCCCTCCACTTT.

This chain links TRBV11-2 with TRBJ2-1, with 9 bases lining up with TRBD1. This CDR3 spans 16 amino acids. Germline V gene data show CDR1 as SGHAT and CDR2 as FQNNGV. V lost 2 bases, J lost 7 bases, and 9 bases stayed unmatched. CDR3 loop: CASSLTGQGIRNEQFF. The CDR3 nucleotides read TGTGCCAGCAGCTTAACGGGACAGGGTATAAGGAATGAGCAGTTCTTC.